One TCR beta chain is described in this entry. This entry comes from a study of blood T cell repertoires in COVID-19. The CDR3 is made up of 17 amino acids. V dropped 5 bases and J dropped 0; count of bases not matched to a gene: 6. Germline CDR1 MNHNY, CDR2 SVGAGI (reference sequence). The assay was immunoSEQ multiplex PCR, and TCRdb's table has in-frame clones only and misses some. Of about 120,000 clones in the sample, roughly 80% were seen once. The receptor comes from a human donor in a cohort sampled during active COVID-19. The rearrangement links TRBV6-6 to TRBJ1-4, with 10 bases matching TRBD1. Sequenced: peripheral blood. CDR3 amino acids: CASSPGQGVSTNEKLFF. The CDR3 region has the DNA TGTGCCAGCAGTCCCGGACAGGGGGTCTCAACTAATGAAAAACTGTTTTTT.